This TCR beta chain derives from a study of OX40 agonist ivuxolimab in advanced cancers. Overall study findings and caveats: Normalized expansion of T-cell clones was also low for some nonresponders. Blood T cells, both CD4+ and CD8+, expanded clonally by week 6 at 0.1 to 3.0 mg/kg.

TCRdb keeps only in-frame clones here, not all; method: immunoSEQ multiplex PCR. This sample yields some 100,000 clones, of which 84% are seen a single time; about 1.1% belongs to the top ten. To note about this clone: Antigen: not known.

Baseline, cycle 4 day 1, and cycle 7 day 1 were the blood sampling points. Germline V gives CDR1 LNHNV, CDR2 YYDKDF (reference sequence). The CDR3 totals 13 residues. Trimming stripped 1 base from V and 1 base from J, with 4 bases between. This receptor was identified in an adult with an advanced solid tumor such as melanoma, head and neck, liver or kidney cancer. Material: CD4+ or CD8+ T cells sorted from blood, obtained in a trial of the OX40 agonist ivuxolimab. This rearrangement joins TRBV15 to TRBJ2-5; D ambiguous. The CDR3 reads CATSRGGQETQYF. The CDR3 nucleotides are TGTGCCACCAGCAGAGGGGGCCAAGAGACCCAGTACTTC.